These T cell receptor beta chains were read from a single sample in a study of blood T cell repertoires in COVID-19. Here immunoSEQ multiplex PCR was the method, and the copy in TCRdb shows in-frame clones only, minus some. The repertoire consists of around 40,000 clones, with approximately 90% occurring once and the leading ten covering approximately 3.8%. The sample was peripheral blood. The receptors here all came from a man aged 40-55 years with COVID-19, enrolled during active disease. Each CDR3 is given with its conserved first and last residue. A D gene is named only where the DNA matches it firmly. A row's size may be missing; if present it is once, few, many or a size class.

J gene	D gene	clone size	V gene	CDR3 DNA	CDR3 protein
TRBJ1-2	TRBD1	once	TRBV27	TGTGCCAGCAGTTTGACAGGGCGGTATGGCTACACCTTC	CASSLTGRYGYTF
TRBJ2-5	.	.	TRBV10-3	TGTGCCATCAGGGAAACAGGAAAAGAGACCCAGTACTTC	CAIRETGKETQYF
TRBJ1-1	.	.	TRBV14	TGTGCCAGCAGCCACCGGGGGATCACTGAAGCTTTCTTT	CASSHRGITEAFF
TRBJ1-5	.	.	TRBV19	TGTGCCAGTAGGATACAGGGCGTCAGCAATCAGCCCCAGCATTTT	CASRIQGVSNQPQHF
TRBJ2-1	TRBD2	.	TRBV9	TGTGCCAGCAGCGGTAGCGGGACCTCCTACAATGAGCAGTTCTTC	CASSGSGTSYNEQFF
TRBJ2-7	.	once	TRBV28	TGTGCCAGCAGTTTGAGGTCGATGGGTCCCTACGAGCAGTACTTC	CASSLRSMGPYEQYF
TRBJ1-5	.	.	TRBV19	TGTGCCAGTAGTACAGGGTGGGGTCAGCCCCAGCATTTT	CASSTGWGQPQHF
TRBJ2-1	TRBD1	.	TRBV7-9	TGTGCCAGCAGCTTGGGACAGGGAGAGGGGGAGCAGTTCTTC	CASSLGQGEGEQFF
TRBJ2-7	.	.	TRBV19	TGTGCCAGTAGTACGCGCGGGGCAGCGAGCTCCTACGAGCAGTACTTC	CASSTRGAASSYEQYF
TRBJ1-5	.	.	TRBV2	TGTGCCAGCACCGACCGGGGTGGGCGCAATCAGCCCCAGCATTTT	CASTDRGGRNQPQHF
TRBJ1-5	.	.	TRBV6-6	TGTGCCAGCAGTTACTCGGAGGGCAATCAGCCCCAGCATTTT	CASSYSEGNQPQHF
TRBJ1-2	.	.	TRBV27	TGTGCCAGCAGTTTACGAAGAACTGATGGCTACACCTTC	CASSLRRTDGYTF
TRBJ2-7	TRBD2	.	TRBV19	TGTGCCAGTAGTGGGGCGGGGGAAACTCCTGGGAGCGCCTACGAGCAGTACTTC	CASSGAGETPGSAYEQYF
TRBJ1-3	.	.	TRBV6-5	TGTGCCAGCAGACAGGGCTCTGGAAACACCATATATTTT	CASRQGSGNTIYF
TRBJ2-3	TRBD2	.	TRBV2	TGTGCCAGCAGTGAAGCTAGCGGGAGAACAGATACGCAGTATTTT	CASSEASGRTDTQYF
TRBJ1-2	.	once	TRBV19	TGTGCCAGTGGAGAATATGGCTACACCTTC	CASGEYGYTF
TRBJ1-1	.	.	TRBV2	TGTGCCAGCAGTTACTTAACAGGGAACACTGAAGCTTTCTTT	CASSYLTGNTEAFF
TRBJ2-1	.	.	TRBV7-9	TGTGCCAGCAACCGGTACCCGAATGAGCAGTTCTTC	CASNRYPNEQFF
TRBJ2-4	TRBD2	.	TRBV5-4	TGTGCCAGCAGCTTGGGGGCTAGCGGGGTAGCCAAAAACATTCAGTACTTC	CASSLGASGVAKNIQYF
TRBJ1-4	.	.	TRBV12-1	TGTGCCAGCAGAATTTGGAGGGGGCGAGGTCCTTTTAATGAAAAACTGTTTTTT	CASRIWRGRGPFNEKLFF
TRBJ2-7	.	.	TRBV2	TGTGCCAGCCTTCCCGGGGATCAGGGGGAGCAGTACTTC	CASLPGDQGEQYF
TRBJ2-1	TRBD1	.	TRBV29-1	TGCAGCGTCCACTTGGGACAGGGGGGCAATGAGCAGTTCTTC	CSVHLGQGGNEQFF
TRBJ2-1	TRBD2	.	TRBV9	TGTGCCAGCAGCCCGACCGGGACTAGCCTTAATGAGCAGTTCTTC	CASSPTGTSLNEQFF
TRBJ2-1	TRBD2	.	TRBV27	TGTGCCAGCAGTTTAATTGGGCTAGCGGGAGGGCAGTTCTTC	CASSLIGLAGGQFF
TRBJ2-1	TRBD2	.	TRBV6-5	TGTGCCAGCAGTTTCGGGGGGGCCGGTGAGCAGTTCTTC	CASSFGGAGEQFF
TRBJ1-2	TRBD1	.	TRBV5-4	TGTGCCAGCAGTTTCGGACAGGGGAACTATGGCTACACCTTC	CASSFGQGNYGYTF
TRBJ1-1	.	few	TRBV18	TGTGCCAGCTCACCACTAGGGGCTTCCACTGAAGCTTTCTTT	CASSPLGASTEAFF
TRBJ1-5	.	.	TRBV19	TGTGCCAGTAGTAGGGAGATTAGCAATCAGCCCCAGCATTTT	CASSREISNQPQHF
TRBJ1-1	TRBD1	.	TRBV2	TGTGCCAGCAGTGAAGCGGGACAGGCGAACACTGAAGCTTTCTTT	CASSEAGQANTEAFF
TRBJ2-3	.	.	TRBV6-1	TGTGCCAGCAGTGACAGGGGATTATCAGATACGCAGTATTTT	CASSDRGLSDTQYF
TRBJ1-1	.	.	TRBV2	TGTGCCAGCAGGGGGGCACAGGTGAACACTGAAGCTTTCTTT	CASRGAQVNTEAFF
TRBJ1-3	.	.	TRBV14	TGTGCCAGCAGCCAAGCCGGGACAAGAGGAAACACCATATATTTT	CASSQAGTRGNTIYF
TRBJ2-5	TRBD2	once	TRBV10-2	TGCGCCAGCGCCCCCGGGACTAGACAAGAGACCCAGTACTTC	CASAPGTRQETQYF
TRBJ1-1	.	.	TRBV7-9	TGTGCCAGCAGCCTCCACGGATTCCGAGACGGGATGAACACTGAAGCTTTCTTT	CASSLHGFRDGMNTEAFF
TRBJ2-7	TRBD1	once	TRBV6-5	TGTGCCAGCAGCGGGACAGGCTCCCCTTCCGAGCAGTACTTC	CASSGTGSPSEQYF
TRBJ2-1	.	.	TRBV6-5	TGTGCCAGCAGTTACACTGGCTACAATGAGCAGTTCTTC	CASSYTGYNEQFF
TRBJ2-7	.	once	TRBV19	TGTGCCAGTAGTCGGGACTCCGTCCCCCAATACGAGCAGTACTTC	CASSRDSVPQYEQYF
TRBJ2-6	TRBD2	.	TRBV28	TGTGCCAGCAGTCCCCCGGGGGGGTTAGGGGCCAACGTCCTGACTTTC	CASSPPGGLGANVLTF
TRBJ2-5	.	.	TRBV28	TGTGCCAGCAGCAATACCCGGGAGACCCAGTACTTC	CASSNTRETQYF
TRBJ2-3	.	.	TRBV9	TGTGCCAGCAGCGTAGGTAAGGCGGTAGCGGCCACAGATACGCAGTATTTT	CASSVGKAVAATDTQYF
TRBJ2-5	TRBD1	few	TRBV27	TGTGCCAGCAGTTTAGTGACAGGGGGGCAAGAGACCCAGTACTTC	CASSLVTGGQETQYF
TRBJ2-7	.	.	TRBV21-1	TGTGCCAGCAGCAAAGGCAGCTCCAACCTAGCGGGAGGGCAGTTCGAGCAGTACTTC	CASSKGSSNLAGGQFEQYF
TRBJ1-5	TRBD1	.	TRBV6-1	TGTGCCAGCAGTGAACCCAGACAGGGGAGGCGCATCTATCAGCCCCAGCATTTT	CASSEPRQGRRIYQPQHF
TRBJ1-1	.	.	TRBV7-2	TGTGCCAGCAGCCCCCAGTTTGGCCAGGGTGGAGCTTTCTTT	CASSPQFGQGGAFF
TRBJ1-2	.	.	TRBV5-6	TGTGCCAGCAGCTCCCCAGGGCTCAACTATGGCTACACCTTC	CASSSPGLNYGYTF